This TCR beta chain stems from a study of post-analysis software for immune sequencing data. Study-level background: The patients showed relapsing-remitting, secondary progressive and progressive-relapsing multiple sclerosis courses.

Unique molecular identifiers were built into the TCR beta cDNA libraries. About 500,000 cDNA molecules were obtained from roughly 1.1 to 9.2 million T cells. MiXCR, run by TCRdb on the PCR reads, gives a single entry per CDR3 protein. The data contain almost 700,000 distinct CDR3 sequences, roughly three fifths of them singletons. With 5 bases removed from V and 6 bases from J, the gap between germline ends came to 20 bases. The CDR3 is 16 residues long. Germline V gene sequence: CDR1 SGHAT, CDR2 FQNNGV. Study-level findings and limits: A significant reduction in normalized Chao1 diversity was observed in multiple sclerosis patients versus controls. Patients showed TRBV5-6, TRBV5-1 and TRBV20-1 among roughly 5 TRBV segments more frequent than in controls.

Concerning this clonotype itself: Its specificity is not known.

The chain carries TRBV11-2 and TRBJ2-1; D unresolved. This clonotype was obtained from a girl between 2 and 10 years old with multiple sclerosis. Sequences were obtained from blood. The CDR3 DNA sequence: TGTGCCAGCAGCACAACCCACGGTCACTGGCGCAATGAGCAGTTCTTC. This translates into CASSTTHGHWRNEQFF.